This paragraph reports one T cell receptor beta chain. This clone was picked up many times. Its antigen is currently not known. Equivalent amounts of genomic DNA from CVID and control samples were used as sequencing input. For every sample, a 60 bp segment covering the rearranged TCRbeta CDR3 region was amplified and then sequenced. The immunoSEQ assay, a bias-corrected multiplex PCR combined with high-throughput sequencing, was used for TCRbeta amplification. The published analysis was carried out like this. Every unique nucleotide sequence counted as a clone and was annotated with V, D and J genes, copy number and frequency. Sequences were labeled productive if in frame, and non-productive if out of frame or containing stop codons. As previously described, Shannon's entropy was used to calculate clonality. Mean CDR3 Kyte-Doolittle hydropathy was derived from the predicted amino acid sequences of productive clones. Hierarchical clustering of scaled V gene usage was performed with the R hclust function using Manhattan distance and complete linkage. Clone sharing by CDR3 amino acid sequence was assessed by resampling 12 repertoires per group over 100 rounds. Repertoires were searched for approximately 70 published EBV-specific and around 240 published CMV-specific TCRbeta sequences. Analysis left out a couple of CVID samples that produced under 10,000 sequences, so 35 to 50 CVID repertoires remained. Drawn from immuneACCESS, this table holds only the in-frame rearrangements with V and J called that TCRdb kept. Clones are partly lost; checked studies trace under half to an unresolved V gene and leave the rest unexplained. For V, J and clone size, that table is used; D and trimming come from the DNA. The table notes tens of thousands of clones here, none of them singletons. 3% to 3.5% of the sample is held by the ten biggest clonotypes.

Predominantly Caucasian heritage was noted among both the CVID patients and the healthy controls. Heparinized peripheral whole blood samples of about 5 to 8.5 ml were collected from each donor. TCRbeta CDR3 repertoires were sequenced from genomic DNA of adults with common variable immune deficiency (CVID) and healthy adult controls. The control group comprised some 22 healthy adult volunteers, around twelve female and approximately 10 male, aged about 23 to 66 years with a mean age of around 32. Diluted blood was density-centrifuged over Hypaque 1077 or Ficoll-Paque to isolate peripheral blood mononuclear cells. Unsorted mononuclear cells served as the source of genomic DNA, which was extracted either by Qiagen column purification or by a centrifugation-based method. The data belong to a study of T cell clonality in common variable immunodeficiency (dated by TCRdb to the mid-2010s). The study at large found these results: Differences among patients in the CVID cohort limited the correlations between repertoire features and clinical complications. TCRbeta clonality was higher in CVID subjects than in healthy controls (t-test p = 0.018), and the increase was most characteristic of about a third of subjects. Fewer deletions and N-nucleotide insertions were reportedly observed in CVID TCRbeta sequences, and highly modified clones with 13 or more V deletions were reportedly absent from CVID TCRbeta sequences. Even though DNA input was equal, the average per sample came to 75,000 to 95,000 unique sequences for controls compared with 30,000 to 40,000 for CVID samples. It was noted by the authors that sequencing of the repertoires of T cell subpopulations would be needed to clarify the cause of the increased clonality in CVID. CVID subjects shared fewer TCRbeta clones with each other than healthy controls did (p < 0.0001).

The receptor was isolated from a person aged 18-70 years in good health. The sample consisted of peripheral blood mononuclear cells.

The CDR3 bases that were read are TGCGCCAGCAGCCGAGGACAGGGGTGGAAAGAGACC. This encodes CASSRGQGWKET. The complete CDR3 protein is CASSRGQGWKETQYF. The rearranged segments are TRBV5-1 and TRBJ2-5; TRBD1 lines up with 9 middle nucleotides. The missing CDR3 end, 3 residues past where the read stops, is filled in from the germline J gene. Spanning cysteine to phenylalanine, the CDR3 consists of 15 amino acids. Of the CDR3's DNA, 36 bases were read; they are in frame from base 1. Trimming removed 4 bases from V and 3 bases from J; the gene matches leave 7 bases unexplained. CDR1 and CDR2 are read off the germline V gene as SGHRS and YFSETQ.